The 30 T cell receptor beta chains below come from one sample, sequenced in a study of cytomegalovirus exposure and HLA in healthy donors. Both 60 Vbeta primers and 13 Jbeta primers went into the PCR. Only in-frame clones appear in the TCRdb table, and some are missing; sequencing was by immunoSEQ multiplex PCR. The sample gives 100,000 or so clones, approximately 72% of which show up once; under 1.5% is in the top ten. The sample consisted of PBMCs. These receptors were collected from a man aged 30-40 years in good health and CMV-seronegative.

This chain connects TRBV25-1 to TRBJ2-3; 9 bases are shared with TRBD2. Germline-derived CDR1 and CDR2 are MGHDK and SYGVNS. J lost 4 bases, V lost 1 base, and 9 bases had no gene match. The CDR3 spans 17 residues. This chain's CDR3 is CASSEWVVAGVSDTQYF. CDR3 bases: TGTGCCAGCAGTGAATGGGTGGTAGCGGGGGTTTCAGATACGCAGTATTTT. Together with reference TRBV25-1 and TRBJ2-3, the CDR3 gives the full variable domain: EADIYQTPRYLVIGTGKKITLECSQTMGHDKMYWYQQDPGMELHLIHYSYGVNSTEKGDLSSESTVSRIRTEHFPLTLESARPSHTSQYLCASSEWVVAGVSDTQYFGPGTRLTVL.

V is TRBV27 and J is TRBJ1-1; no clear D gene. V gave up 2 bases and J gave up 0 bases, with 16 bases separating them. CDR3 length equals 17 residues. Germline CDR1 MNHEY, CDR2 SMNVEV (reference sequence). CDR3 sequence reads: CASSLTPGISMNTEAFF. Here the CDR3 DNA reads TGTGCCAGCAGTTTAACCCCCGGGATTAGCATGAACACTGAAGCTTTCTTT.

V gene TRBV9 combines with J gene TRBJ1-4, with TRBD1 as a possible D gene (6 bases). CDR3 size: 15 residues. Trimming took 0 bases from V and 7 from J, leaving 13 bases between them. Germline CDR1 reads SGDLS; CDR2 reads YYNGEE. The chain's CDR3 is CASSVAGAPGEKLFF. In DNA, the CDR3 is TGTGCCAGCAGCGTAGCAGGGGCGCCTGGTGAAAAACTGTTTTTT.

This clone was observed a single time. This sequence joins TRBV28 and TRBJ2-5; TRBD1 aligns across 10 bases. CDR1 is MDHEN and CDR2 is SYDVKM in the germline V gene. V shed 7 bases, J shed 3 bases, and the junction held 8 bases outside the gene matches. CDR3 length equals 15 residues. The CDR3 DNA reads TGTGCCAGCACTACGACAGGGGGCGTGGAAGAGACCCAGTACTTC. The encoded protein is CASTTTGGVEETQYF.

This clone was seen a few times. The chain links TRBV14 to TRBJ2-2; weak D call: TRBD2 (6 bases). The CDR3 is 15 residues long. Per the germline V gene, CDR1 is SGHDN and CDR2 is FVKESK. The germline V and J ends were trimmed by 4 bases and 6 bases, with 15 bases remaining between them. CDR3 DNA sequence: TGTGCCAGCAGCCTTATCCGGGGCGGGGCCGGGGAGCTGTTTTTT. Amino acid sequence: CASSLIRGGAGELFF. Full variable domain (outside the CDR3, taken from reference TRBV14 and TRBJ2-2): EAGVTQFPSHSVIEKGQTVTLRCDPISGHDNLYWYRRVMGKEIKFLLHFVKESKQDESGMPNNRFLAERTGGTYSTLKVQPAELEDSGVYFCASSLIRGGAGELFFGEGSRLTVL.

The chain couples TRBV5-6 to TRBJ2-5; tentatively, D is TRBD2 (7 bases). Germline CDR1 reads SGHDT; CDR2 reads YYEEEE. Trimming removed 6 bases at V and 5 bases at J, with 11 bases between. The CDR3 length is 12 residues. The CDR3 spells CASKGGPETQYF. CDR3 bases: TGTGCCAGCAAGGGGGGGCCTGAGACCCAGTACTTC.

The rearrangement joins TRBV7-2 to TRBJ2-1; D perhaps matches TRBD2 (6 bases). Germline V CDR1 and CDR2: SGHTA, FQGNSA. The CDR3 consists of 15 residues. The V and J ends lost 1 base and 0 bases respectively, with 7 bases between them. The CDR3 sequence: CASSLVGSSYNEQFF. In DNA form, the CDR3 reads TGTGCCAGCAGCTTAGTCGGGAGCTCCTACAATGAGCAGTTCTTC. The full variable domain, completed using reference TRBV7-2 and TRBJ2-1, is GAGVSQSPSNKVTEKGKDVELRCDPISGHTALYWYRQSLGQGLEFLIYFQGNSAPDKSGLPSDRFSAERTGGSVSTLTIQRTQQEDSAVYLCASSLVGSSYNEQFFGPGTRLTVL.

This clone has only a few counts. The CDR3 sequence: CASSQGARTEAFF. The CDR3 nucleotides read TGCGCCAGCAGCCAGGGGGCACGGACTGAAGCTTTCTTT. V is TRBV10-1 and J is TRBJ1-1; 8 bases fit TRBD1. CDR3 length: 13 amino acids. The V gene end was trimmed by 6 bases and the J gene end by 5 bases; junction bases not matched to a gene: 5. Germline CDR1 reads WNHNN; CDR2 reads SYGVQD (reference sequence).

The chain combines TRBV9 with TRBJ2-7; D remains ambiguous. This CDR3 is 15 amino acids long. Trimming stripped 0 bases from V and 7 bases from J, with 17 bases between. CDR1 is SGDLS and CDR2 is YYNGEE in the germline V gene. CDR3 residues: CASSVETFGLGEQYF. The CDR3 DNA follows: TGTGCCAGCAGCGTAGAGACATTTGGTCTTGGGGAGCAGTACTTC.

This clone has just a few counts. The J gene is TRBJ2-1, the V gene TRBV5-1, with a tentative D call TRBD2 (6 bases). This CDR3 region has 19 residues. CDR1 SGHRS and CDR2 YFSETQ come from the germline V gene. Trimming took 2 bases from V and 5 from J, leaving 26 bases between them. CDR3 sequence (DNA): TGCGCCAGCAGCTTAACTAGCTTTTTCATCCATAGATTAAACAATGAGCAGTTCTTC. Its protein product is CASSLTSFFIHRLNNEQFF.

The CDR3 DNA reads TGTGCCAGCAGTTCTCTCCCGGGACAGGGGAACACTGAAGCTTTCTTT. Its protein is CASSSLPGQGNTEAFF. The chain couples TRBV28 to TRBJ1-1, with TRBD1 matching 9 bases. Per germline, CDR1 MDHEN and CDR2 SYDVKM. The V and J ends lost 4 bases and 1 base, in that order; junction bases with no gene match: 7. This CDR3 contains 16 residues.

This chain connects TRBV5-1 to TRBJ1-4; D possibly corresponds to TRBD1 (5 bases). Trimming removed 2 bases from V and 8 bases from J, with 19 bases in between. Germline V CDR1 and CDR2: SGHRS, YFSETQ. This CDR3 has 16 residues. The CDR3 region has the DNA TGCGCCAGCAGCTTAAGACTTGGAGGGGATGGAGAAAAACTGTTTTTT. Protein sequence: CASSLRLGGDGEKLFF.

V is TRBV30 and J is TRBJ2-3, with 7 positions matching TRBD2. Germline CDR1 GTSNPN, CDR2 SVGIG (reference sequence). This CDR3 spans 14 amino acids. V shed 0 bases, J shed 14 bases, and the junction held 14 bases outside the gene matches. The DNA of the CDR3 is TGTGCCTGGAGTGTACTCGCTAGCGGAGGGCGGGGGTATTTT. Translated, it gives CAWSVLASGGRGYF.

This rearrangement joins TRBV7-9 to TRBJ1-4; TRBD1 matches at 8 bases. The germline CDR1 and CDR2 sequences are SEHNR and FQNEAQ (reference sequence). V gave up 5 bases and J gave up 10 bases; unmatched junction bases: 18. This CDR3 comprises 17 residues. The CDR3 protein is CASSLDRGELGEGKLFF. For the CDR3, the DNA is TGTGCCAGCAGCCTCGACAGGGGAGAGCTTGGGGAAGGAAAACTGTTTTTT.

In DNA form, the CDR3 reads TGTGCCAGTAGTTCACACCCTGGACAGAGGGCCGGATTGGCTGAAGCTTTCTTT. Translation: CASSSHPGQRAGLAEAFF. This rearrangement joins TRBV19 to TRBJ1-1; weak D call: TRBD1 (6 bases). Germline lookup yields CDR1 LNHDA and CDR2 SQIVND (reference sequence). There are 18 residues in the CDR3. V gave up 5 bases and J gave up 6 bases, with 28 bases separating them.

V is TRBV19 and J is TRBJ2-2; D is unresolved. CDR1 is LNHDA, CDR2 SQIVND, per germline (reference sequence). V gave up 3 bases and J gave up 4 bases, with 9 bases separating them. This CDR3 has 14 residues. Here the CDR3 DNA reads TGTGCCAGTAGTATCTCAGAAACCACCGGGGAGCTGTTTTTT. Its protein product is CASSISETTGELFF.

The CDR3 coding sequence is TGTGCCAGCAGTTTTTCGGGGTACGAGCAGTACTTC. Translation: CASSFSGYEQYF. V gene TRBV28 combines with J gene TRBJ2-7, with TRBD2 as a possible D gene (5 bases). The CDR3 runs to 12 residues. CDR1 MDHEN and CDR2 SYDVKM come from the germline V gene. Trimming removed 3 bases from V and 4 bases from J, with 7 bases in between.

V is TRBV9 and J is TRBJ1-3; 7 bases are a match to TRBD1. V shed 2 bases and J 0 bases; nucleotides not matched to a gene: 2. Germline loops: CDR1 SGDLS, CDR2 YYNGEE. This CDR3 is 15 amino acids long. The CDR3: CASSVDRLSGNTIYF. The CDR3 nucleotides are TGTGCCAGCAGCGTGGACAGGCTCTCTGGAAACACCATATATTTT.

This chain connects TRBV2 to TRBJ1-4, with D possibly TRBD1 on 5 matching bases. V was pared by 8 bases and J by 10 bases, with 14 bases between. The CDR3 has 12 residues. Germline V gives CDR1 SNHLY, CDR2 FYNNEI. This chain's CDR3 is CASGGGFGKLFF. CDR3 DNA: TGTGCCAGCGGGGGGGGATTCGGAAAACTGTTTTTT.

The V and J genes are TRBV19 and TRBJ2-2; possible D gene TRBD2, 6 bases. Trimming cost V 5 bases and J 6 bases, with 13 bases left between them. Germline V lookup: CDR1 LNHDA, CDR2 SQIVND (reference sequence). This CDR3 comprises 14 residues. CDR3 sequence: CASSAGSSAGELFF. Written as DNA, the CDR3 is TGTGCCAGTAGTGCCGGGTCTAGCGCCGGGGAGCTGTTTTTT.

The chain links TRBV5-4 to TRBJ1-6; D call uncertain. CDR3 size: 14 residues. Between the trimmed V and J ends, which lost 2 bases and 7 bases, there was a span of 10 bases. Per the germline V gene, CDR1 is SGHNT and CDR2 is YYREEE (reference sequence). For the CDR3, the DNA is TGTGCCAGCAGCTTCAACAGCCAGAATTCACCCCTCCACTTT. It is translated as CASSFNSQNSPLHF.

The CDR3 loop is CASSTITLSRYEQYF. The CDR3 coding sequence is TGTGCCAGCAGTACTATAACGCTTAGTAGGTACGAGCAGTACTTC. V and J are TRBV28 and TRBJ2-7; D unresolved. V was cut by 5 bases and J by 4 bases, with 18 bases left in between. The CDR3 runs 15 residues. Germline V gene lookup returns CDR1 MDHEN and CDR2 SYDVKM.

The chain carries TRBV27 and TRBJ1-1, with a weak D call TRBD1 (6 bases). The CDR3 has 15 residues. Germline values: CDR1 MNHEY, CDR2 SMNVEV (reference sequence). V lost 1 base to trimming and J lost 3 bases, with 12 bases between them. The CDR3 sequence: CASSLYDRTDTEAFF. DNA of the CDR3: TGTGCCAGCAGTTTATATGATCGGACAGACACTGAAGCTTTCTTT.

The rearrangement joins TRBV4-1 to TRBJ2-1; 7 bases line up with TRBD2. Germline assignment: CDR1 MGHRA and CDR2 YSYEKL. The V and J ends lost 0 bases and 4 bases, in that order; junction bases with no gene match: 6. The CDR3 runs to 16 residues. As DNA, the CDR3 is TGCGCCAGCAGCCAAGAAGTCAGGGAGGGATACAATGAGCAGTTCTTC. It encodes CASSQEVREGYNEQFF.

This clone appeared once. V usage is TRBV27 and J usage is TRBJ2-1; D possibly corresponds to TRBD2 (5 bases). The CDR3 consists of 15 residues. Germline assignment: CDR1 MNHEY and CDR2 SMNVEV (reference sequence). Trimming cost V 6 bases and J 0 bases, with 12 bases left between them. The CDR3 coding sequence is TGTGCCAGCAGGCTAGGGAGATCCTCCTACAATGAGCAGTTCTTC. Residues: CASRLGRSSYNEQFF.

CDR3 sequence reads: CASSPGQGSEQFF. In DNA, the CDR3 is TGTGCCAGCAGTCCGGGACAGGGGAGTGAGCAGTTCTTC. The chain couples TRBV28 to TRBJ2-1, with 10 nucleotides matching TRBD1. The CDR3 is 13 amino acids. With V trimmed by 5 bases and J by 9 bases, 4 bases remained unmatched. The V gene's germline CDR1 is MDHEN and CDR2 SYDVKM.

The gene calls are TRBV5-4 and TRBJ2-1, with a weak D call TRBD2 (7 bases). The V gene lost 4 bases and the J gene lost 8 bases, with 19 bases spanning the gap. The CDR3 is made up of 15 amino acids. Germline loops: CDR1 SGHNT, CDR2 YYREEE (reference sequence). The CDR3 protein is CASSLPRGLGDEQFF. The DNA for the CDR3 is TGTGCCAGCAGCCTTCCGCGGGGGCTCGGCGATGAGCAGTTCTTC. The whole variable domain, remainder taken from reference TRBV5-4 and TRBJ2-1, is ETGVTQSPTHLIKTRGQQVTLRCSSQSGHNTVSWYQQALGQGPQFIFQYYREEENGRGNFPPRFSGLQFPNYSSELNVNALELDDSALYLCASSLPRGLGDEQFFGPGTRLTVL.

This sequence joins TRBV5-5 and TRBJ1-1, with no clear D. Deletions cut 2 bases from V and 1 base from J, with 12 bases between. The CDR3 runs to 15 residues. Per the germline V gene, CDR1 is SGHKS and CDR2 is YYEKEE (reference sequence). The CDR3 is CASSFRTGRNTEAFF. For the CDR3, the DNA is TGTGCCAGCAGCTTCCGGACGGGGAGGAACACTGAAGCTTTCTTT.

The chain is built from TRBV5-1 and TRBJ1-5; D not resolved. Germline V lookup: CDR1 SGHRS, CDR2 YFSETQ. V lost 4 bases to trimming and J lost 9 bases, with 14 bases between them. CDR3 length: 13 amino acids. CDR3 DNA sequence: TGCGCCAGCAGCCGTGAGAGGGAGGGGCCCCAGCATTTT. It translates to CASSREREGPQHF.

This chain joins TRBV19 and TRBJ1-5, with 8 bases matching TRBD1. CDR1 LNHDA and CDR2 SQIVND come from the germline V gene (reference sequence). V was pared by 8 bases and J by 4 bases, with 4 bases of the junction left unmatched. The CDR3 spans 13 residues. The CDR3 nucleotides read TGTGCCAGTGCTGACAGGGGAAATCAGCCCCAGCATTTT. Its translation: CASADRGNQPQHF.